The clone carrying this T cell receptor beta chain was seen only a few times. The source of the sample is a study of blood T cell repertoires in COVID-19. The wider study: Both acute and convalescent COVID-19 samples were obtained from the United States, Italy and Spain. T cells, B-cell-depleted T cells, or PBMCs provided the cDNA or gDNA that served as material.

V shed 3 bases and J shed 3 bases, with 11 bases lying between them. This CDR3 is 15 amino acids long. CDR1 is KGHDR and CDR2 is SFDVKD in the germline V gene. Per the original data handling: Scientists estimated how many nucleated cells there were by amplifying reference gene primers. Sequencing used immunoSEQ multiplex PCR; TCRdb keeps in-frame clones, though not all of them. The DNA was the basis for D and trimming; V, J and clone size are from that table. The table has around 71,000 clones, about 85% seen once. The J gene is TRBJ2-1, the V gene TRBV24-1; possible D gene TRBD1, 6 bases. The source of this sequence is a man older than 75 with acute or convalescent COVID-19. The sequenced material came from peripheral blood. CDR3 DNA sequence: TGTGCCACCAGTGATCCAACAGGGAGCTACAATGAGCAGTTCTTC. Protein: CATSDPTGSYNEQFF.